The 8 T cell receptor beta chains presented below share a single source sample, sequenced in a study of T cells in tuberculosis. Only in-frame clones appear in the TCRdb table, and some are missing; sequencing was by immunoSEQ multiplex PCR. The sample gives about 33,000 clones, roughly 92% of which show up once; approximately 7.5% is in the top ten. Material for sequencing was PBMCs. Receptor source: a donor aged 10 to 29 with latent tuberculosis or without tuberculosis infection. Some clones in this sample may be carry-over from other donors' samples.

This CDR3 reads CATSRDGAHTEQFF. DNA for the CDR3: TGTGCCACCAGCAGAGATGGGGCCCACACTGAGCAGTTCTTC. J is TRBJ2-1 and V is TRBV15, with D maybe TRBD1 (5 bases). This CDR3 has 14 residues. Germline loops: CDR1 LNHNV, CDR2 YYDKDF (reference sequence). The V gene lost 0 bases and the J gene lost 9 bases, with 12 bases spanning the gap.

This chain uses TRBV18 with TRBJ2-5, with TRBD2 matching 15 bases. Germline V gene data show CDR1 as KGHSH and CDR2 as LQKENI. This CDR3 region has 16 residues. J lost 5 bases, V lost 4 bases, and 5 bases had no gene match. CDR3 region: CASSLGLAGGVETQYF. The CDR3, as DNA: TGTGCCAGCTCACTCGGACTAGCGGGAGGGGTTGAGACCCAGTACTTC.

This chain connects TRBV6-5 to TRBJ2-7; possibly TRBD1 for D (6 bases). With 5 bases removed from V and 3 bases from J, the gap between germline ends came to 14 bases. CDR1 and CDR2 from the germline V gene are MNHEY and SVGAGI. The CDR3 is made up of 14 amino acids. The CDR3 DNA reads TGTGCCAGCAGTGTGGACAGCTCCTACTACGAGCAGTACTTC. Encoded protein: CASSVDSSYYEQYF.

The chain combines TRBV28 with TRBJ2-3; TRBD1 agrees at 10 bases. The length of the CDR3 is 17 residues. Germline V gives CDR1 MDHEN, CDR2 SYDVKM. The junction had 17 bases not matched to a gene; V was cut back by 10 bases and J by 4 bases. DNA for the CDR3: TGTGCCATTCTATTCCGACCGGGACAGGGGTTCCCAGATACGCAGTATTTT. This sequence encodes CAILFRPGQGFPDTQYF.

The gene calls are TRBV7-8 and TRBJ1-4, with 8 bases that match TRBD1. The CDR3 is 16 amino acids. The trim removed 4 bases at V and 8 bases at J, leaving 12 bases unmatched. From germline, CDR1 is SGHVS and CDR2 FQNEAQ. The CDR3 DNA is TGTGCCAGCAGCTCATGGGTAACAGGGGGGGAAGAAAAACTGTTTTTT. Encoded protein: CASSSWVTGGEEKLFF.

The chain combines TRBV6-5 with TRBJ2-7; D is unresolved. There are 15 residues in the CDR3. V gave up 5 bases and J gave up 0 bases, with 14 bases separating them. Germline V lookup: CDR1 MNHEY, CDR2 SVGAGI. The CDR3 region is CASSKFSTGSYEQYF. CDR3 sequence (DNA): TGTGCCAGCAGTAAATTCTCGACGGGCTCCTACGAGCAGTACTTC.

Notes on this clone: An end of the junction does not agree with germline; a read error may underlie this. The J gene is TRBJ2-1, the V gene TRBV12-5; D gene ambiguous. This CDR3 has 11 amino acids. CDR1 is LGHNT and CDR2 is FRNRAP in the germline V gene. As DNA, the CDR3 is TGTGCTAGTGGTTTGTACAGTGAGCAGTTCTTC. Its protein is CASGLYSEQFF.

The rearrangement uses TRBV6-5 and TRBJ2-7; 7 bases are shared with TRBD2. The V segment lost 2 bases and the J segment 6 bases; nucleotides outside the gene matches: 10. The CDR3 consists of 15 residues. CDR1 is MNHEY, CDR2 SVGAGI, per germline. The CDR3 nucleotides are TGTGCCAGCAGTTACAAAGGACTCTGGGGGGGCGAGCAGTACTTC. It is translated as CASSYKGLWGGEQYF.